This T cell receptor (beta chain) comes out of a study of cytomegalovirus exposure and HLA in healthy donors. This clone was seen a single time. The V end lost 4 bases, the J end lost 5 bases, and 9 bases lay between the germline ends. Germline V CDR1 and CDR2: SGHVS, FQNEAQ. This CDR3 is built from 13 residues. Researchers ran the PCR with 60 Vbeta and 13 Jbeta primers. This table comes from immunoSEQ multiplex PCR, and its TCRdb copy is limited to in-frame clones, with some not included. This sample carries about 120,000 clones, 60% to 85% of them seen once, and the ten largest clones take about 5%.

The clonotype was recovered from a man in his forties or fifties in good health and CMV-seropositive. The specimen sequenced was PBMCs. V is TRBV7-8 and J is TRBJ1-5; D gene ambiguous. The CDR3 region is CASSWAEYQPQHF. The CDR3 coding sequence is TGTGCCAGCAGCTGGGCAGAATATCAGCCCCAGCATTTT.